The TCR beta chain under discussion was sequenced for a study of blood T cell repertoires in COVID-19. Across the study: Specimens from acute and convalescent COVID-19 originated in the United States, Italy and Spain. T cells, B-cell-depleted T cells, or PBMCs provided the cDNA or gDNA that served as material.

Per the original methods: Amplification of reference gene primers provided the estimated nucleated cell counts. TCRdb's copy holds only in-frame clones and misses some; the assay was immunoSEQ multiplex PCR. V, J and clone size reflect that table, while D and trimming were determined from the DNA. The top ten clones hold 9.5% to 15% of a sample with some 220,000 clones, more than 70% of them seen once. This clone has just one count. Germline V gene sequence: CDR1 MNHEY, CDR2 SMNVEV (reference sequence). The CDR3 is 19 residues long. Trimming at V came to 8 bases and at J to 5 bases, leaving 18 bases not matched to a gene.

The receptor was derived from a human donor in a cohort sampled during active COVID-19. Sequencing was carried out using peripheral blood. The J gene is TRBJ2-3, the V gene TRBV27, with 14 nucleotides matching TRBD2. The CDR3 spells CASGTGLAGGNRWVDTQYF. The CDR3 DNA reads as TGTGCCAGCGGTACCGGACTAGCGGGAGGCAATAGGTGGGTAGATACGCAGTATTTT.